One sample yielded the 2 T cell receptor beta chains listed below, sequenced in a study of graft-versus-host responses after intestinal transplantation. The protocol was immunoSEQ multiplex PCR, while the TCRdb copy is restricted to in-frame clones and leaves out a portion. The table includes some 15,000 clones, around 94% detected once. The specimen comprised PBMCs, sampled 9 days after transplant. The receptor set was obtained from a human patient who received an intestinal transplant, so some T cells may come from the graft donor.

This chain links TRBV11-2 with TRBJ2-5; D uncertain. The CDR3 spans 13 residues. V shed 1 base and J shed 7 bases, with 10 bases lying between them. The germline gives CDR1 SGHAT, CDR2 FQNNGV. The CDR3 nucleotides read TGTGCCAGCAGCTTAGGGTCCTCGGGGACCCAGTACTTC. The encoded protein is CASSLGSSGTQYF.

The genes are TRBV19 and TRBJ2-7, with 8 bases that match TRBD1. The germline V gene encodes CDR1 LNHDA and CDR2 SQIVND (reference sequence). The length of the CDR3 is 15 residues. The J segment lost 3 bases and the V segment lost 5 bases, leaving 9 bases of the junction unmatched. In DNA form, the CDR3 reads TGTGCCAGTAGTTCAGGACAGGGCTTAAGCTACGAGCAGTACTTC. Its protein product is CASSSGQGLSYEQYF.